A selection of T cell receptor beta chains follows, all from one sample in a study of shared clonotypes between healthy human individuals. Repertoires were generated with immunoSEQ multiplex PCR, while TCRdb's copy carries only in-frame clones and drops some. The sample has 300,000 or so clones; less than 85% are singletons. Sequencing input: memory CD4+ T cells sorted from blood. The receptors here all came from a young man in good health. Both conserved end residues are part of each CDR3. The D gene is left open where the match is weak. Some rows mark clone size as missing; the rest say once, few, many or name a class of expanded clone.

size	D	J	V	DNA	CDR3
-	TRBD2	TRBJ2-1	TRBV27	TGTGCCAGCAGTCCACTAGCGACAACCTACAATGAGCAGTTCTTC	CASSPLATTYNEQFF
-	TRBD2	TRBJ2-2	TRBV11-1	TGTGCCACCCATTTGACGGGAGGGAACACCGGGGAGCTGTTTTTT	CATHLTGGNTGELFF
-	-	TRBJ1-4	TRBV18	TGTGCCAGCTCACCACCCGGGCGCGAAAAACTGTTTTTT	CASSPPGREKLFF
few	-	TRBJ2-5	TRBV5-1	TGCGCCAGCAGCTTGATTCCAGGGGCGGATGAGACCCAGTACTTC	CASSLIPGADETQYF
-	-	TRBJ2-3	TRBV7-9	TGTGCCAGCAGCTTGAACGAGGTAGATACGCAGTATTTT	CASSLNEVDTQYF
-	TRBD2	TRBJ2-3	TRBV28	TGTGCCAGCATGGTAGCGGGGATAGTGGGAGATACGCAGTATTTT	CASMVAGIVGDTQYF
-	-	TRBJ1-1	TRBV5-4	TGTGCCAGCAGCTTGGCCCGGGGGGCTGAAGCTTTCTTT	CASSLARGAEAFF
-	TRBD1	TRBJ2-7	TRBV18	TGTGCCAGCTCACCCGGGACAGGGGGCTCCTACGAGCAGTACTTC	CASSPGTGGSYEQYF
-	TRBD2	TRBJ2-7	TRBV11-2	TGTGCCAGCAGTCTACTAGCGGGCTCCTACGAGCAGTACTTC	CASSLLAGSYEQYF
-	-	TRBJ2-3	TRBV21-1	TGTGCCAGCAGCACCAGCCCGAGCACAGATACGCAGTATTTT	CASSTSPSTDTQYF
-	TRBD2	TRBJ2-3	TRBV10-3	TGTGCCATCAGTGATCTAGCGGGAGCAGATACGCAGTATTTT	CAISDLAGADTQYF
once	-	TRBJ2-3	TRBV19	TGTGCCAGTAGCCCCGATTCGAGTGGGGCGGGCACAGATACGCAGTATTTT	CASSPDSSGAGTDTQYF
-	-	TRBJ2-5	TRBV6-1	TGTGCCAGCAGTACGGGCGGCGAGACCCAGTACTTC	CASSTGGETQYF
once	TRBD2	TRBJ2-7	TRBV7-8	TGTGCCAGCAGCTTAGGCGTGGGAAGTAGCGGGATGTACGAGCAGTACTTC	CASSLGVGSSGMYEQYF
-	-	TRBJ1-1	TRBV7-3	TGTGCCAGCAGCTCCCCGGGGTTGATCCCTGAAGCTTTCTTT	CASSSPGLIPEAFF
many	-	TRBJ2-5	TRBV28	TGTGCCAGCAGTTGGGTCGCGTGGGAGACCCAGTACTTC	CASSWVAWETQYF
-	TRBD1	TRBJ2-7	TRBV18	TGTGCCAGCTCACAGGGACAGGGTTGGGAGCAGTACTTC	CASSQGQGWEQYF
-	TRBD2	TRBJ2-1	TRBV18	TGTGCCAGCTCACCATTAGCGGGAACCTCCTACAATGAGCAGTTCTTC	CASSPLAGTSYNEQFF
-	-	TRBJ1-4	TRBV28	TGTGCCAGCAGACCCGCGAGGCGGGAAAAACTGTTTTTT	CASRPARREKLFF
-	-	TRBJ2-1	TRBV27	TGTGCCACCACTGCGAGGCTGTGGGACAATGAGCAGTTCTTC	CATTARLWDNEQFF